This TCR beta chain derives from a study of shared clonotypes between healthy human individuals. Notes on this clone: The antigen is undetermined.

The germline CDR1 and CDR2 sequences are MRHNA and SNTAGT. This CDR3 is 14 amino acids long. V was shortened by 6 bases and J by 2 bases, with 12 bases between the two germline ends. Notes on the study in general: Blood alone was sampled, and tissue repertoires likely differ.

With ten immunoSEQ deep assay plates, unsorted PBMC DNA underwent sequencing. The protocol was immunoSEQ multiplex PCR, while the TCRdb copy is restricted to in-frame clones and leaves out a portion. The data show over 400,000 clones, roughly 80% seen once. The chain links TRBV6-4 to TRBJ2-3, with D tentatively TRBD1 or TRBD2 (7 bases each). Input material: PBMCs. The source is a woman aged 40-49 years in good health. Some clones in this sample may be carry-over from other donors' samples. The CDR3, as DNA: TGTGCCAGCAGAGGGGAGGGGGCCACAGATACGCAGTATTTT. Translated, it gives CASRGEGATDTQYF.